Shown below are 27 T cell receptor beta chains from a single sample sequenced in a study of blood T cells in healthy people across ages. It was with a sample-barcoded 5' primer and a J-beta primer mix that a second PCR of roughly 7 to 12 cycles was run. Each CDR3 protein gets one entry after TCRdb re-called the 5' RACE reads with MiXCR. The sample carries 850,000 or so distinct CDR3 sequences, under 30% recorded once. Sequenced sample: blood. Every receptor here comes from an elderly woman in good health.

V and J are TRBV6-2 or TRBV6-3 and TRBJ1-5, with D hard to call. V dropped 7 bases and J dropped 3 bases, with 13 bases sitting between them. Per germline, CDR1 MNHEY and CDR2 SVGEGT. The CDR3 runs to 14 residues. Here the CDR3 reads CASTDPGFNQPQHF. DNA of the CDR3: TGTGCCAGCACCGACCCCGGTTTCAATCAGCCCCAGCATTTT.

In this sample, this clonotype turned up many times. The rearrangement joins TRBV5-1 to TRBJ1-4; 7 bases match TRBD1. Germline CDR1 is SGHRS and CDR2 is YFSETQ. The CDR3 loop spans 13 amino acids. Unmatched junction bases numbered 1, after V lost 5 bases and J lost 3 bases. The CDR3 DNA is TGCGCCAGCAGAGGGACAGCTAATGAAAAACTGTTTTTT. This codes for CASRGTANEKLFF.

There are many counts of this clonotype. The rearrangement uses TRBV20-1 and TRBJ2-3; 15 nucleotides match TRBD2. Trimming removed 1 base from V and 5 bases from J; junction bases left unmatched: 4. This CDR3 comprises 16 residues. The germline CDR1 and CDR2 sequences are DFQATT and SNEGSKA (reference sequence). The CDR3 loop reads CSARAGTSGGRDTQYF. The CDR3 nucleotides are TGCAGTGCTAGAGCCGGGACTAGCGGGGGGAGAGATACGCAGTATTTT.

This clonotype was detected ten times or more. This chain connects TRBV12-3 or TRBV12-4 to TRBJ2-5; TRBD1 matches at 8 bases. V trimming: 4 bases; J trimming: 3 bases; junction bases outside the gene matches: 7. This CDR3 comprises 15 residues. CDR3 region: CASSSQGALKETQYF. The CDR3 bases are TGTGCCAGCAGTTCGCAGGGGGCTCTTAAAGAGACCCAGTACTTC.

As for this clonotype: The junction departs from germline at one end; a sequencing error may be responsible. V gene TRBV10-3 combines with J gene TRBJ1-5; 8 bases align to TRBD1. CDR3 length: 14 amino acids. CDR1 ENHRY and CDR2 SYGVKD come from the germline V gene. The CDR3 DNA is TGTGCCATCAGCGACAGGGGAGGTAATCAGCCCCGGCATTTT. This encodes CAISDRGGNQPRHF.

This clonotype was counted at least ten times. The genes are TRBV28 and TRBJ1-4; TRBD1 matches at 9 bases. The CDR3 runs to 18 residues. The ends lost 5 bases at V and 6 bases at J; junction bases unmatched: 16. Germline CDR1 is MDHEN and CDR2 is SYDVKM. CDR3 DNA: TGTGCCAGCAGTAGGTACCGGGACAGGGTTGTCCAACATGAAAAACTGTTTTTT. Translation gives CASSRYRDRVVQHEKLFF.

There are a few counts of this clonotype. The chain recombines TRBV12-3 or TRBV12-4 with TRBJ2-1; D is perhaps TRBD1 (6 bases). The V end was cut by 8 bases, the J end by 4 bases, with 18 bases between. The CDR3 extends over 15 amino acids. The CDR3 reads CASSRGHRYYNEQFF. The DNA of the CDR3 is TGTGCCAGCTCACGGGGACATCGTTATTACAATGAGCAGTTCTTC.

This clonotype was seen repeatedly, ten times or more. The rearrangement uses TRBV6-2 or TRBV6-3 and TRBJ1-2; no firm D call. This CDR3 spans 14 amino acids. Germline values: CDR1 MNHEY, CDR2 SVGEGT. With 6 bases removed from V and 4 bases from J, the gap between germline ends came to 15 bases. The CDR3, as DNA: TGTGCCAGCAGCCCGGGTGGAGGGCGCTATGGCTACACCTTC. Translation: CASSPGGGRYGYTF.

This clonotype was detected only a few times. The chain is built from TRBV5-1 and TRBJ2-2; 9 bases align to TRBD1. Germline values: CDR1 SGHRS, CDR2 YFSETQ. This CDR3 has 16 amino acids. V was clipped by 4 bases and J by 5 bases; unmatched bases: 9. In nucleotides, the CDR3 is TGCGCCAGCAGCGCGGGACAGGGCGTCATTACCGGGGAGCTGTTTTTT. This sequence encodes CASSAGQGVITGELFF.

The J gene is TRBJ1-3, the V gene TRBV19; 7 bases line up with TRBD1. The trim removed 3 bases at V and 4 bases at J, leaving 6 bases unmatched. Germline CDR1 reads LNHDA; CDR2 reads SQIVND (reference sequence). The CDR3 contains 15 residues. The CDR3 spells CASSIFGGQGNTIYF. CDR3 in DNA: TGTGCCAGTAGTATCTTCGGGGGACAGGGAAACACCATATATTTT. The complete variable domain, with remaining parts taken from reference TRBV19 and TRBJ1-3, reads DGGITQSPKYLFRKEGQNVTLSCEQNLNHDAMYWYRQDPGQGLRLIYYSQIVNDFQKGDIAEGYSVSREKKESFPLTVTSAQKNPTAFYLCASSIFGGQGNTIYFGEGSWLTVV.

This clonotype was counted between two and nine times. The gene calls are TRBV3-1 and TRBJ1-6; 7 nucleotides agree with TRBD1. Looked up from germline, CDR1 is LGHDT and CDR2 is YNNKEL (reference sequence). This CDR3 comprises 15 residues. V lost 1 base and J lost 8; bases outside the gene matches: 5. The CDR3 DNA sequence: TGTGCCAGCAGCCAAGGCTGGGACAGCTATTCACCCCTCCACTTT. Encoded protein: CASSQGWDSYSPLHF.

This chain uses TRBV20-1 with TRBJ2-3; weak D call: TRBD2 (5 bases). The germline gives CDR1 DFQATT, CDR2 SNEGSKA (reference sequence). V was trimmed by 4 bases and J by 2 bases, leaving 16 bases between them. The CDR3 totals 15 residues. This CDR3 is CSATDGLTFTDTQYF. Here the CDR3 DNA reads TGCAGTGCTACAGACGGACTTACCTTCACAGATACGCAGTATTTT.

This clonotype occurred many times. The rearrangement links TRBV10-2 to TRBJ2-3; 7 nucleotides match TRBD1. The CDR3 totals 16 residues. CDR1 and CDR2 (germline): WSHSY, SAAADI. Trimming removed 3 bases from V and 2 bases from J; junction bases left unmatched: 8. The CDR3 DNA reads TGCGCCAGCAGTGAAGGGGACAGAATCTACACAGATACGCAGTATTTT. Amino acid sequence: CASSEGDRIYTDTQYF.

In this sample, this clonotype turned up a few times. Here the CDR3 reads CASSLDRGTYNEQYF. For the CDR3, the DNA is TGTGCCAGCAGCTTGGATCGGGGGACCTACAATGAGCAGTACTTC. This sequence joins TRBV5-4 and TRBJ2-7; weak D call: TRBD2 (6 bases). CDR1 is SGHNT and CDR2 is YYREEE in the germline V gene (reference sequence). The CDR3 is 15 amino acids. Trimming shortened V by 0 bases and J by 7 bases, and 17 bases separated the two germline ends.

A few counts support this clonotype. The V gene is TRBV15, the J gene TRBJ1-4; possibly TRBD1 for D (5 bases). Germline CDR1 reads LNHNV; CDR2 reads YYDKDF (reference sequence). The ends were cut back, 5 bases at V and 6 bases at J, with 13 bases in the middle. This CDR3 is 14 amino acids long. This CDR3 reads CATSRGAPYEKLFF. The CDR3 region has the DNA TGTGCCACCAGCCGTGGGGCTCCCTATGAAAAACTGTTTTTT.

This clonotype came up a few times. A junction boundary mismatches the germline segment, possibly from a read error. The chain has TRBV2 and TRBJ2-2; 13 positions agree with TRBD2. Germline values: CDR1 SNHLY, CDR2 FYNNEI. The CDR3 is 16 amino acids. The chain's CDR3 is CASSERLAGGGGGLFF. DNA for the CDR3: TGTGCCAGCAGTGAACGACTAGCGGGGGGAGGCGGGGGGCTGTTTTTT.

As for this clonotype: The junction differs from germline at one of its ends, possibly a read error. The V call is TRBV12-3 or TRBV12-4, the J call TRBJ2-3, with 9 bases fitting TRBD2. The CDR3 length is 15 residues. The CDR3, as DNA: TGTGCCTGCAGACATAGCGGGGGACGATCAGATACGCAGTATTTT. It encodes CACRHSGGRSDTQYF.

This clonotype was counted at least ten times. The chain employs TRBV12-3 or TRBV12-4 and TRBJ2-1; D might be TRBD1 or TRBD2, each matching 6 bases. The CDR3 spans 15 residues. V was cut by 7 bases and J by 4 bases, with 17 bases left in between. The CDR3 is CASNLDGGRYNEQFF. As DNA, the CDR3 is TGTGCCAGCAACTTAGACGGGGGCCGATACAATGAGCAGTTCTTC.

This clonotype was found many times. A much larger clone lies one base from this, so it may be a read error. This chain connects TRBV7-2 to TRBJ2-5; tentative D call: TRBD1 (6 bases). From germline, CDR1 is SGHTA and CDR2 FQGNSA. V gave up 4 bases and J gave up 7 bases, with 16 bases separating them. This CDR3 has 14 amino acids. CDR3 region: CASSWGPSAGTQYF. Written as DNA, the CDR3 is TGTGCCAGCAGCTGGGGGCCCTCCGCGGGGACCCAGTACTTC.

The chain links TRBV6-2 or TRBV6-3 to TRBJ2-7; a possible D gene is TRBD2 (6 bases). The CDR3 consists of 13 residues. Trimming cost V 6 bases and J 2 bases, with 11 bases left between them. Per germline, CDR1 MNHEY and CDR2 SVGEGT. DNA for the CDR3: TGTGCCAGCAGGGAGGGGAAAACCTACGAGCAGTACTTC. Translated, it gives CASREGKTYEQYF.

This clonotype was detected a few times. The chain joins TRBV6-2 or TRBV6-3 to TRBJ1-1; D gene ambiguous. V shed 7 bases and J shed 4 bases, with 25 bases lying between them. Germline CDR1 MNHEY, CDR2 SVGEGT. The CDR3 is 17 residues long. In DNA form, the CDR3 reads TGTGCCAGCAAAGGACCAAGGCGGAGCCTATGGGGCACTGAAGCTTTCTTT. It is translated as CASKGPRRSLWGTEAFF.

This clonotype showed up just a few times. This sequence joins TRBV6-5 and TRBJ2-3; D is undetermined. In germline, CDR1 is MNHEY, CDR2 SVGAGI. Trimming stripped 2 bases from V and 7 bases from J, with 13 bases between. This CDR3 spans 14 amino acids. DNA of the CDR3: TGTGCCAGCAGTTACCTTTCCCCTCCTTATACGCAGTATTTT. Protein: CASSYLSPPYTQYF.

The chain joins TRBV12-3 or TRBV12-4 to TRBJ2-5; TRBD1 matches 7 bases. Trimming took 2 bases from V and 0 from J; bases not matched to a gene: 3. The CDR3 runs to 15 residues. CDR3 sequence: CASSLRDRYQETQYF. The DNA of the CDR3 is TGTGCCAGCAGTTTACGGGACAGATACCAAGAGACCCAGTACTTC.

The rearrangement joins TRBV18 to TRBJ1-2; unclear D gene. Trimming took off 2 bases at V and 2 bases at J, with 9 bases between the two ends. From germline, CDR1 is KGHSH and CDR2 LQKENI. The CDR3 has 14 amino acids. The DNA for the CDR3 is TGTGCCAGCTCACCAATGACACTAAACTATGGCTACACCTTC. Protein product: CASSPMTLNYGYTF. Using reference TRBV18 and TRBJ1-2 for the parts outside the CDR3, the full variable domain is NAGVMQNPRHLVRRRGQEARLRCSPMKGHSHVYWYRQLPEEGLKFMVYLQKENIIDESGMPKERFSAEFPKEGPSILRIQQVVRGDSAAYFCASSPMTLNYGYTFGSGTRLTVV.

The V gene is TRBV7-9, the J gene TRBJ1-1, with TRBD1 as a possible D gene (6 bases). The ends were cut back, 7 bases at V and 3 bases at J, with 12 bases in the middle. In germline, CDR1 is SEHNR, CDR2 FQNEAQ (reference sequence). The CDR3 spans 13 residues. In DNA form, the CDR3 reads TGTGCCAGCACCAAAGGGGGGGACACTGAAGCTTTCTTT. Translation: CASTKGGDTEAFF.

The rearrangement uses TRBV5-4 and TRBJ2-5, with 8 bases lining up with TRBD1. This CDR3 has 15 residues. Losses at the gene ends were 4 bases for V and 11 bases for J; bases not matched to a gene: 16. CDR1 is SGHNT and CDR2 is YYREEE in the germline V gene (reference sequence). The DNA of the CDR3 is TGTGCCAGCAGCCCCGGTGGACAGGGTTCCTACGGGCAGTACTTC. It is translated as CASSPGGQGSYGQYF.

As to this clonotype: Given a much more abundant clone one base away, this may be a read error. The chain joins TRBV4-3 to TRBJ1-2; D remains unclear. From germline, CDR1 is LGHNA and CDR2 YSLEER. The CDR3 extends over 15 amino acids. CDR3: CTSSQDFAANYGYTF. The CDR3 nucleotides read TGCACCAGCAGCCAAGATTTTGCAGCTAACTATGGCTACACCTTC.